This entry lists 2 T cell receptor beta chains sequenced from one sample in a study of blood T cell repertoires in COVID-19. Libraries were prepared by immunoSEQ multiplex PCR; TCRdb keeps only in-frame clonotypes and omits some of them. The sample lists hundreds of thousands of clones, roughly 90% seen once, with 2.6% in the top ten. Sequencing used PBMCs or T cells enriched from blood (not recorded which). These receptors originate from a man in his 60s who had recovered from COVID-19.

The chain links TRBV28 to TRBJ2-3, with 12 positions matching TRBD2. In germline, CDR1 is MDHEN, CDR2 SYDVKM. The CDR3 totals 14 residues. V lost 8 bases and J lost 6; bases outside the gene matches: 6. This CDR3 reads CASASGGARDTQYF. In DNA form, the CDR3 reads TGTGCCAGCGCTAGCGGGGGGGCTAGGGATACGCAGTATTTT.

The chain combines TRBV6-5 with TRBJ2-7; 12 nucleotides align to TRBD1. This CDR3 is built from 15 residues. The germline gives CDR1 MNHEY, CDR2 SVGAGI. Germline trimming cut 2 bases from V and 7 bases from J; bases unmatched to any gene: 6. CDR3 nucleotides: TGTGCCAGCAGTTACCTCGGGACAGGGGGCGATGAGCAGTACTTC. This translates into CASSYLGTGGDEQYF.